The clone carrying this T cell receptor beta chain has ten or more counts. Its antigen is unknown. The data are from a study of T cells in Graves' hyperthyroidism and ophthalmopathy. Regarding the study as a whole: Most thyroid clonotypes that were expanded above 0.001 also turned up in blood. Ophthalmopathy stood apart from stable hyperthyroidism in a 13 V-J model.

The TCR beta CDR3 regions underwent amplification using RNA transcripts as the source. During a first-round RT-PCR of the TCR CDR3, the HTBI primer set was used. TCRdb re-derived calls from the multiplex PCR reads in MiXCR, one entry per CDR3 protein. This sample yields 650,000 to 750,000 distinct CDR3 sequences, of which 14% are seen a single time; around 9.6% belongs to the top ten. Graves' hyperthyroidism was deemed stable given no ophthalmopathy progression within 18 months. Sequenced: blood. The source is a woman between 18 and 29 years old with Graves' hyperthyroidism.

CDR3 in DNA: TGCAGTGCTAGTGCGGGACAGGGTAACTATGGCTACACCTTC. Translation: CSASAGQGNYGYTF. The J gene is TRBJ1-2, the V gene TRBV20-1; 9 bases fit TRBD1. Germline V gene lookup returns CDR1 DFQATT and CDR2 SNEGSKA (reference sequence). The CDR3 contains 14 residues. V trimming: 3 bases; J trimming: 1 base; junction bases outside the gene matches: 3.